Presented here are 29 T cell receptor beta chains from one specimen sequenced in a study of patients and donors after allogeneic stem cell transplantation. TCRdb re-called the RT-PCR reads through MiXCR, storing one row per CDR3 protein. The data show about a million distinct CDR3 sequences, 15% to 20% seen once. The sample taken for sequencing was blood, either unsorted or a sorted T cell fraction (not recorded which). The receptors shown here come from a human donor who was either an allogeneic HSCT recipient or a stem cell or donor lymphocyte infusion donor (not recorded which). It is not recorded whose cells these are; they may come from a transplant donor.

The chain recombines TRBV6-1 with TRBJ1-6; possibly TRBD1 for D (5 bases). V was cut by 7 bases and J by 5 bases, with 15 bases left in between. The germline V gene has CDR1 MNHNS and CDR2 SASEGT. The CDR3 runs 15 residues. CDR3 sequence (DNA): TGTGCCAGCACTGTGGTAGGCAGGGATAATTCACCCCTCCACTTT. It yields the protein CASTVVGRDNSPLHF.

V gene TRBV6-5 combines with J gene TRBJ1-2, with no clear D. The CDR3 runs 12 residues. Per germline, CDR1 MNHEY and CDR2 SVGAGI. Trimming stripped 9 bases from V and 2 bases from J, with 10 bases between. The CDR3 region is CASRQDNYGYTF. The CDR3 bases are TGTGCCAGTAGACAAGACAACTATGGCTACACCTTC.

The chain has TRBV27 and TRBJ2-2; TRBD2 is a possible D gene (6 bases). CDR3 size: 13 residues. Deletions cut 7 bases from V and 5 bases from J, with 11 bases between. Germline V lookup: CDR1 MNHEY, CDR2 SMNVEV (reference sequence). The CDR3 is CASTQRGTGELFF. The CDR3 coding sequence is TGTGCCAGCACTCAACGGGGGACCGGGGAGCTGTTTTTT.

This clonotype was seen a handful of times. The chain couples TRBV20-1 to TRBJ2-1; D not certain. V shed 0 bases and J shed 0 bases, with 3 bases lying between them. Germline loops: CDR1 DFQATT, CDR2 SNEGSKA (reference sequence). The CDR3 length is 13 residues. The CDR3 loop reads CSARDPSYNEQFF. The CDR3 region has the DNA TGCAGTGCTAGAGATCCCTCCTACAATGAGCAGTTCTTC.

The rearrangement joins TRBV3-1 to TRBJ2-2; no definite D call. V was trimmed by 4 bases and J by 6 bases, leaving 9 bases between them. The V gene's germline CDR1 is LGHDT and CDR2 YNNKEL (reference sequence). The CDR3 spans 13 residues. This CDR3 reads CASSPHFAGELFF. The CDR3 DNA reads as TGTGCCAGCAGCCCTCATTTTGCCGGGGAGCTGTTTTTT.

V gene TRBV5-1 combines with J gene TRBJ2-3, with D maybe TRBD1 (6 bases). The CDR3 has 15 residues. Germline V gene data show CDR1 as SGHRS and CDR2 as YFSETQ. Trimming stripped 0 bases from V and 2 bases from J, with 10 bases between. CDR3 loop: CASSLVDRTTDTQYF. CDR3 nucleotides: TGCGCCAGCAGCTTGGTGGACAGAACCACAGATACGCAGTATTTT.

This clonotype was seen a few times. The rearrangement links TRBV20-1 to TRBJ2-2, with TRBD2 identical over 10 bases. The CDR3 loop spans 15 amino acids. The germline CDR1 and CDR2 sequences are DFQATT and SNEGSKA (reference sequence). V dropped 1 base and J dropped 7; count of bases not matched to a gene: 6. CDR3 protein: CSARGLAGVIGELFF. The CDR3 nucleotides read TGCAGTGCTAGAGGTCTAGCGGGAGTAATCGGGGAGCTGTTTTTT.

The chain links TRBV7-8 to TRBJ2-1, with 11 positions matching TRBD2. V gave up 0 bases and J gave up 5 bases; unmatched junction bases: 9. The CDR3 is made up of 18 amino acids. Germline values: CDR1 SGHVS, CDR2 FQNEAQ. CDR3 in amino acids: CASSLARWLAGGNNEQFF. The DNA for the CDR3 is TGTGCCAGCAGCTTAGCTCGTTGGCTAGCGGGGGGAAACAATGAGCAGTTCTTC.

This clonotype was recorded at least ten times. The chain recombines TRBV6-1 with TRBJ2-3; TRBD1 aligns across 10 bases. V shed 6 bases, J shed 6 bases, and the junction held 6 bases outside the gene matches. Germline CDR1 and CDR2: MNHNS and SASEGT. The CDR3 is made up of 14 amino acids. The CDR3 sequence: CASSQTGGGDTQYF. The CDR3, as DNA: TGTGCCAGCAGCCAGACAGGGGGCGGGGATACGCAGTATTTT.

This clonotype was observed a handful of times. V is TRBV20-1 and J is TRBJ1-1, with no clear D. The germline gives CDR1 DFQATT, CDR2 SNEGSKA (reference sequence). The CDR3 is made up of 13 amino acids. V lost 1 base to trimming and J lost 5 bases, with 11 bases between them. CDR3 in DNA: TGCAGTGCTAGAGGTGGGCAGCGGACTGAAGCTTTCTTT. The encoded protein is CSARGGQRTEAFF.

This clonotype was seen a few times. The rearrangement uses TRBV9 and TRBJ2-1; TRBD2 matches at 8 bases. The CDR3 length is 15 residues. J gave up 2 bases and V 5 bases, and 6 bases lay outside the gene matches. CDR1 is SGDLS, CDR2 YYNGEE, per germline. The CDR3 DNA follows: TGTGCCAGCAGTGAGGCGGGGGGCACCTACAATGAGCAGTTCTTC. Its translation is CASSEAGGTYNEQFF.

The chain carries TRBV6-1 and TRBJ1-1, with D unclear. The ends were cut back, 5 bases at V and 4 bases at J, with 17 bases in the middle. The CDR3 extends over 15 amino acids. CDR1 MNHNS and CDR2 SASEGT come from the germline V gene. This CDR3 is CASSPRPGVSTEAFF. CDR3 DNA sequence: TGTGCCAGCAGTCCCCGCCCAGGAGTCAGCACTGAAGCTTTCTTT.

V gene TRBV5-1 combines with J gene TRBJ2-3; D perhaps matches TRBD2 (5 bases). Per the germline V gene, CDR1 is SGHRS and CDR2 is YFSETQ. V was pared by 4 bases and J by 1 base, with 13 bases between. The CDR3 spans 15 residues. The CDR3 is CASSERPRGTDTQYF. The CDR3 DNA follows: TGCGCCAGCAGCGAGCGGCCCCGGGGCACAGATACGCAGTATTTT. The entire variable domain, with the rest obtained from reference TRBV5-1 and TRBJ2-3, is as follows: KAGVTQTPRYLIKTRGQQVTLSCSPISGHRSVSWYQQTPGQGLQFLFEYFSETQRNKGNFPGRFSGRQFSNSRSEMNVSTLELGDSALYLCASSERPRGTDTQYFGPGTRLTVL.

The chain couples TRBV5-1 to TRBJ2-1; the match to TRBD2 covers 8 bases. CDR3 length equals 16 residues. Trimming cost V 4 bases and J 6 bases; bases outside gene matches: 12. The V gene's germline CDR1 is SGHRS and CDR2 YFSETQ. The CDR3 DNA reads TGCGCCAGCAGCCTACCCGGGACTAGTACAGGCAATGAGCAGTTCTTC. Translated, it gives CASSLPGTSTGNEQFF.

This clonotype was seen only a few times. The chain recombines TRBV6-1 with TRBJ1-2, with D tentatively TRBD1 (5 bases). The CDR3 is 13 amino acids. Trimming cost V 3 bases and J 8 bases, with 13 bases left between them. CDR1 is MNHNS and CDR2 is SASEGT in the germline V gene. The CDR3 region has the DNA TGTGCCAGCAGTGAGAAAGTCCGGGGGGGCTACACCTTC. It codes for CASSEKVRGGYTF.

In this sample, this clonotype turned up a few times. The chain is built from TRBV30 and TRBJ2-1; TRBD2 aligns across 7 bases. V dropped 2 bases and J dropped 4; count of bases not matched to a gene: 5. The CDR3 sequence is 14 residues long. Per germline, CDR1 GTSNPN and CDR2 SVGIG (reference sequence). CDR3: CAWSITSVYNEQFF. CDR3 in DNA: TGTGCCTGGAGTATTACTAGCGTTTACAATGAGCAGTTCTTC.

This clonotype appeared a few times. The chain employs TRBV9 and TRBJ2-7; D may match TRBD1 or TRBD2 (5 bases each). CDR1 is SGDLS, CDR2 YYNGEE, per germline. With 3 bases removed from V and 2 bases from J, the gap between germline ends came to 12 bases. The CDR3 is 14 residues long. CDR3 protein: CASSAGRIPYEQYF. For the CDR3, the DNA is TGTGCCAGCAGCGCGGGACGTATCCCCTACGAGCAGTACTTC.

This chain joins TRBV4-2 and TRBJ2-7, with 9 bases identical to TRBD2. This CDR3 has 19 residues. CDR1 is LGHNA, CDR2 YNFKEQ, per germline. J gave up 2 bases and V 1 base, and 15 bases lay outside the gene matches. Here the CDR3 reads CASSQANFEGTSPTYEQYF. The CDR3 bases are TGTGCCAGCAGCCAAGCCAACTTCGAAGGGACTAGCCCTACCTACGAGCAGTACTTC.

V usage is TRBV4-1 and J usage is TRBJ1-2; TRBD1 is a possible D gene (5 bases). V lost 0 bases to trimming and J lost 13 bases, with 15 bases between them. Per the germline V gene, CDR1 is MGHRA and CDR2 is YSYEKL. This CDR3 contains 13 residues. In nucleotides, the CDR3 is TGCGCCAGCAGCCAAGAGGGGACTATACATGGCACCTTC. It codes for CASSQEGTIHGTF.

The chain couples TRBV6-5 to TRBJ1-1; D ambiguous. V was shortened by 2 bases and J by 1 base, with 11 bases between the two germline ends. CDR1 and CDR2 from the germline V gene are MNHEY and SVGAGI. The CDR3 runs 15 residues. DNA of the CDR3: TGTGCCAGCAGTTACCCGCCGGACGGGAACACTGAAGCTTTCTTT. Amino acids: CASSYPPDGNTEAFF.

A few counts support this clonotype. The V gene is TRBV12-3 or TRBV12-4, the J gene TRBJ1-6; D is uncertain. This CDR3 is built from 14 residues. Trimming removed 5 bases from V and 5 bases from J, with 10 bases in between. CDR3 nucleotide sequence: TGTGCCAGCAGTAACGCCGATGATAATTCACCCCTCCACTTT. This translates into CASSNADDNSPLHF.

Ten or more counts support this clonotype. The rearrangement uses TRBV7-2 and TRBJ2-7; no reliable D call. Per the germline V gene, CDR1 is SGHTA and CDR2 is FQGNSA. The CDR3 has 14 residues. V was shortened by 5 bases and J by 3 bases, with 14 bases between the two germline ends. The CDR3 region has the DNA TGTGCCAGCAGCAGGAACCCGGGCAACTACGAGCAGTACTTC. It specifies CASSRNPGNYEQYF.

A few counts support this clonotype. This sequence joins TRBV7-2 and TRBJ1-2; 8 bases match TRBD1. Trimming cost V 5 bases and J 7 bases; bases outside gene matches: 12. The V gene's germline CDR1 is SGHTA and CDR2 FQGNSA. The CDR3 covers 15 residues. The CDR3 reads CASSPVGQGLSGYTF. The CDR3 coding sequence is TGTGCCAGCAGCCCCGTCGGACAGGGCTTAAGTGGCTACACCTTC.

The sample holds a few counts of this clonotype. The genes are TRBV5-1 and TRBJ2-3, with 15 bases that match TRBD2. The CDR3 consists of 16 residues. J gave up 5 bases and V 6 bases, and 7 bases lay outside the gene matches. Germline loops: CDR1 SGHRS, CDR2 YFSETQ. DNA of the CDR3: TGCGCCAGCACCGGACTAGCGGGGGGGCCGAGAGATACGCAGTATTTT. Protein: CASTGLAGGPRDTQYF.

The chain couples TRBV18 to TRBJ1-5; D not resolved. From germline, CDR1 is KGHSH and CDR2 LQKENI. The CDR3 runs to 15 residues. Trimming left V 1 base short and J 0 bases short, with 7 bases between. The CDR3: CASSPQGISNQPQHF. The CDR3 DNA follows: TGTGCCAGCTCACCACAGGGAATTAGCAATCAGCCCCAGCATTTT.

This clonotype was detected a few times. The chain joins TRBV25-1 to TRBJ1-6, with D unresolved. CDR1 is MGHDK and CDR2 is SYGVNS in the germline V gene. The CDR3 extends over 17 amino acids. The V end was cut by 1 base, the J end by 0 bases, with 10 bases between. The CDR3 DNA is TGTGCCAGCAGTGAATTCACTGAGAGCTCCTATAATTCACCCCTCCACTTT. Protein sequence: CASSEFTESSYNSPLHF.

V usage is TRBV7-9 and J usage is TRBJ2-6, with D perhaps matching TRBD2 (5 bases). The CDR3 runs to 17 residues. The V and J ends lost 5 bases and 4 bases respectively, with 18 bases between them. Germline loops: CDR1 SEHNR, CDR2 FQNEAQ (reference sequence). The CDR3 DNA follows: TGTGCCAGCAGCACCGGCGGGTCTCTGGAAGGGGCCAACGTCCTGACTTTC. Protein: CASSTGGSLEGANVLTF.

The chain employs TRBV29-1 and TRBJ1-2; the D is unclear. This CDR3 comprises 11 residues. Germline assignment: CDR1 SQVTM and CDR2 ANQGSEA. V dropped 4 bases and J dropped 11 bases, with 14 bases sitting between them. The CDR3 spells CSVAVRAGYTF. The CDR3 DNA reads TGCAGCGTTGCCGTAAGAGCGGGTTACACCTTC.

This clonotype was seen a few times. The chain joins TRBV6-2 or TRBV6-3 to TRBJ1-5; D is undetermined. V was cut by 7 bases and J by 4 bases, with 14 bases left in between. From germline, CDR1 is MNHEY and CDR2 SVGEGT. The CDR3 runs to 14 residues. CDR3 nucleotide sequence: TGTGCCAGCACCAACAACCCGACGAATCAGCCCCAGCATTTT. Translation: CASTNNPTNQPQHF.